This T cell receptor beta chain was documented in a study of blood T cells in healthy people across ages. With a J-beta primer mix and a sample-barcoded 5' primer, a second PCR ran about 6 to 11 cycles. Each CDR3 protein is one row after TCRdb ran MiXCR on the 5' RACE reads. The repertoire holds 1.2 million to 1.5 million distinct CDR3 sequences, with roughly 64% as singletons. Individuals who donated were healthy Caucasians from Russia aged about 6 to 95. With respect to this clonotype: What it recognizes is unknown.

The germline gives CDR1 SEHNR, CDR2 FQNEAQ (reference sequence). The CDR3 is 15 residues long. The germline V and J ends were trimmed by 5 bases and 11 bases, with 24 bases remaining between them. Study-level findings and limits: Roughly linear age-related decline in beta diversity appeared, significant by age about 40.

Sequencing used blood. This sequence joins TRBV7-9 and TRBJ1-2, with D uncertain. This TCR came from a man in his late teens or twenties in good health. CDR3 nucleotide sequence: TGTGCCAGCAGCCAAACGGGCGCTGTTTATGGAAGATACACCTTC. It specifies CASSQTGAVYGRYTF.